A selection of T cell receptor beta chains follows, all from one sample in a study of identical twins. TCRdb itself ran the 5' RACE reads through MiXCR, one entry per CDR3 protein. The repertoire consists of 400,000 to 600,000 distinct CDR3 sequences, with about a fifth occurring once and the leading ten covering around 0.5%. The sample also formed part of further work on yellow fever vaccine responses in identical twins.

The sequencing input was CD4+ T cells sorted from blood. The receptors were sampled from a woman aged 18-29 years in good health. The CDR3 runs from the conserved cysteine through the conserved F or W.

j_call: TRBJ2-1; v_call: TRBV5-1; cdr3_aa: CASSWENRATYNEQFF
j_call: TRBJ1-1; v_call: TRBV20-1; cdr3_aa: CSAIEWGTKGTEAFF
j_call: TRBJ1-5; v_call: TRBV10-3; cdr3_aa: CAIRDSSNQPQHF
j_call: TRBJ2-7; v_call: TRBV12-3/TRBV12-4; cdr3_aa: CASSLWPSGSYEQYF
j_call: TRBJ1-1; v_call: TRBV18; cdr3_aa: CASAESGGGTEAFF
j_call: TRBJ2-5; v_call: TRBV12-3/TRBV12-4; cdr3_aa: CASSLTSVQETQYF
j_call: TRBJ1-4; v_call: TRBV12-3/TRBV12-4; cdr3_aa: CASSSQDIVEKLFF
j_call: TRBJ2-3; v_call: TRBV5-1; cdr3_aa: CASSRDRRDTQYF
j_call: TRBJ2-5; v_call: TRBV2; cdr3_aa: CASSIEGGSQETQYF
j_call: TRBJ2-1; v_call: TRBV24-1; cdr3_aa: CATTDGTPSEQFF
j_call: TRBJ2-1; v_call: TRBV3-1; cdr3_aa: CASSKGLAGPLSSYNEQFF
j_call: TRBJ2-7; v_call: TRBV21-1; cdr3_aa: CASSKGGEKALTPYEQYF
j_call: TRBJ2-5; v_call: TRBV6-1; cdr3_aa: CASSNWAGAAEETQYF
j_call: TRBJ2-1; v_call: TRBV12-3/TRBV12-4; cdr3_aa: CASSFTVGGEYNEQFF
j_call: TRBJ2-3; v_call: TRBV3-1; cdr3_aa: CACSQTGQGSDTQYF
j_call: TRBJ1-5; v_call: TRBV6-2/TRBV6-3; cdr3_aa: CASRLSTSQPQHF
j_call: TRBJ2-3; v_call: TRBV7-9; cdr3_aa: CASSFGGSDTDTQYF
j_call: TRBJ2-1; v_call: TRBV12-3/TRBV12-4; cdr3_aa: CASIAGGGAFHEQFF
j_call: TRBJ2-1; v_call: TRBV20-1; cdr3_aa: CSARARRATYNEQFF
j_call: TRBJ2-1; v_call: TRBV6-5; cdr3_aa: CASSYYSGQAYEQFF